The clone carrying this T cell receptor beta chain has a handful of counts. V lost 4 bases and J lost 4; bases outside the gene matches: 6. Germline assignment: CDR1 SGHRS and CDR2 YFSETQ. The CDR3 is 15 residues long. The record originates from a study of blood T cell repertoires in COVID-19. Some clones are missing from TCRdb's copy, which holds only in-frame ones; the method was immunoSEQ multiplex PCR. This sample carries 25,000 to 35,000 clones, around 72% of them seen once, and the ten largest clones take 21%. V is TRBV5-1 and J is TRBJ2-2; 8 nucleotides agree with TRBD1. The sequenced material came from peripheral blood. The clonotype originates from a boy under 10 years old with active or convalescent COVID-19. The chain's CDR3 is CASSDTGGSTGELFF. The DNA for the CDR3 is TGCGCCAGCAGCGACACAGGGGGGAGCACCGGGGAGCTGTTTTTT.